Below, one T cell receptor beta chain is given with its context. The clone's antigen remains unknown. Base qualities are not at hand, and no much larger clone is one base apart. The sample is drawn from a study of T cell responses to AZD1222 COVID-19 vaccine (dated by TCRdb to the early 2020s). As for the study more broadly: Because spike-specific TCR depth and breadth did not differ between the two schedules, AZD1222 recipients who got a second dose at roughly 4 weeks were pooled with those who got a second dose at roughly 12 weeks. Enrollment into the trials was organized by age into subgroups of 18-55, 56-69 and 70-plus years, and those subgroups contained approximately 160, 26 and 62 TCR-sequenced participants, respectively. A total of about 240 trial participants underwent TCR sequencing, of whom some 210 received two doses of AZD1222 and about 25 received two doses of the MenACWY control vaccine.

The time point label on this specimen signifies: baseline before first vaccination. Vaccinee samples came from UK trials COV001 and COV002, including a single-blind randomized controlled phase 2/3 trial of AZD1222 (ChAdOx1 nCoV-19) in healthy adults. For TCRbeta chain sequencing, PBMC samples were collected from trial participants at day 0 and at day 28 after the second dose. Broad study findings and their caveats: The 56-69-year group was small, and its depth increase did not reach significance, likely because of low power. Vaccine-associated CD4 TCRs spanned the whole spike protein, with dominant responses in regions 160-218 and 743-854. Nearly half of unique spike-specific TCRs reportedly recognized epitopes outside regions mutated in the B.1.351 and B.1.1.7 variants. A significant rise in spike-specific TCR breadth and depth was observed after two AZD1222 doses relative to day 0 and relative to MenACWY recipients. No day 14 peak-response samples were available, so repertoires were characterized only after the peak T cell response. Conclusions about previously exposed vaccinees were limited because only six or seven AZD1222 recipients were SARS-CoV-2 seropositive at baseline. Participants were mostly white British, with more females than males. The authors suggested clonal diversity may have been underestimated.

The CDR3 regions of human TCRbeta chains were subjected to immunosequencing. The authors processed their data as follows. Repertoire TCRs were matched against a reference library of SARS-CoV-2-specific TCRs generated with the MIRA antigen-specificity platform. Breadth was defined as the fraction of unique TCRs that were SARS-CoV-2-associated, and depth was defined as the fraction of total T cells that were SARS-CoV-2-associated. Using the MIRA data, each spike-specific TCR was mapped to the spike region that the TCR reacts to and placed in a CD4 or CD8 class. Log10-transformed breadth and depth values were compared by one-way ANOVA with Sidak's multiple comparisons tests. The clones in this table, taken by TCRdb from immuneACCESS, are in-frame only. Not every clone is retained; where verified, under half of the shortfall comes from an unresolved V gene, and the cause of the rest is unknown. From that table come the V and J calls and clone size; the DNA was used to work out D and trimming. In all, the sample holds 60,000 to 85,000 clones, and 85% of those were seen once. The biggest ten clones account for about a fifth of the sample.

From the cysteine through the phenylalanine, the CDR3 covers 16 amino acids. The CDR3 DNA has 48 bases and is translated from base 1. Looking up the germline V gene (reference sequence) yields CDR1 LNHDA and CDR2 SQIVND. The junction shows trimming of 5 bases on V and 7 bases on J, and the gene matches do not reach 11 bases of it. The chain is made from TRBV19 and TRBJ1-6, and TRBD1 matches 7 of the central bases. Here the sequenced sample was peripheral blood, taken on day 0 of AZD1222 vaccination. This clonotype originated in an adult in good health. At the DNA level, the sequence is TGTGCCAGTAGTCTAACGACAGGGAGCGGGAATTCACCCCTCCACTTT. This translates into CASSLTTGSGNSPLHF.